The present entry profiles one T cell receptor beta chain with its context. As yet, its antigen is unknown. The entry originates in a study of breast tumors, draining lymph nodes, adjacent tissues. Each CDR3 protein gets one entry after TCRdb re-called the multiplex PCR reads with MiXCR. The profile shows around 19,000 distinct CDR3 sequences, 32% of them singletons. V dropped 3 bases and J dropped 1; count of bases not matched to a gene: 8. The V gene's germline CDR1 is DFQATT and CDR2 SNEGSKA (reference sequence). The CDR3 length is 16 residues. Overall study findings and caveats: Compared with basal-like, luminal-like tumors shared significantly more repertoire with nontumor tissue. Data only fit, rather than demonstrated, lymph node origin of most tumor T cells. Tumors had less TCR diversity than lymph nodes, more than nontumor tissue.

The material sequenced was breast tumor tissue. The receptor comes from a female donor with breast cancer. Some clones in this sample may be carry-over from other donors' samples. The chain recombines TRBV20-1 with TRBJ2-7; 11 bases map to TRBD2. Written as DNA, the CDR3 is TGCAGTGCTAGGCCCACACTAGCGGGGGCTTCCTACGAGCAGTACTTC. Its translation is CSARPTLAGASYEQYF.